The rows below give T cell receptor beta chains drawn from one sample of a study of regulatory T cells in long-lasting Graves disease. TCRdb used MiXCR to reprocess the multiplex PCR reads, holding one entry per CDR3 protein. This sample yields under 300,000 distinct CDR3 sequences, of which around 20% are seen a single time; over 11% belongs to the top ten. The input for sequencing was peripheral blood mononuclear cells (PBMCs), taken at new diagnosis, from a patient treated with antithyroid drugs. The receptors were gathered from a female donor with Graves disease. The CDR3 runs from the conserved cysteine through the conserved F or W.

v_gene,j_gene,CDR3aa
TRBV29-1,TRBJ2-7,CSVEEGLGQGDEQYF
TRBV7-2,TRBJ1-1,CASSFDPGRGTEAFF
TRBV27,TRBJ2-7,CASSPHYRAEQYF
TRBV6-1,TRBJ2-1,CASTAGYNEQFF
TRBV4-2,TRBJ2-5,CASSREQGAYETQYF
TRBV7-2,TRBJ2-1,CASSNRGTALYNEQFF
TRBV6-5,TRBJ2-5,CASSYYASGGGETQYF
TRBV30,TRBJ1-1,CAWRGGGGEDTEAFF
TRBV4-2,TRBJ2-7,CASSQAAGLGTYEQYF
TRBV7-3,TRBJ2-3,CASSPSWFGGDTDTQYF
TRBV6-2/TRBV6-3,TRBJ1-6,CASSGQTGRRGRGSPLHF
TRBV5-4,TRBJ2-5,CASSPTGPWETQYF
TRBV10-3,TRBJ2-1,CAISESGTGINEQFF
TRBV28,TRBJ1-1,CASSSGQGAYTEAFF
TRBV5-1,TRBJ2-3,CASSAKQGAGSTDTQYF
TRBV7-9,TRBJ2-3,CASSSTGRPTDTQYF
TRBV4-3,TRBJ2-5,CASSQGASSRETQYF
TRBV28,TRBJ1-2,CASSLGRGYGYTF
TRBV28,TRBJ2-3,CASSPSRTSGITDTQYF
TRBV7-2,TRBJ2-7,CASSRLAGVGEQYF
TRBV5-1,TRBJ2-2,CASNSGTGGTGELFF
TRBV10-2,TRBJ2-6,CASTTGDSGANVLTF
TRBV2,TRBJ1-4,CASSQTRLGEKLFF
TRBV27,TRBJ2-1,CASRGQGAYEQFF
TRBV3-2,TRBJ1-4,CASSHDRGEKLFF
TRBV7-2,TRBJ2-1,CASSRVEFYNEQFF
TRBV27,TRBJ2-7,CASSGLAGEVEQYF
TRBV20-1,TRBJ2-4,CSARVGGVNIQYF
TRBV7-2,TRBJ2-3,CASSTGQVRMWTQYF
TRBV6-2/TRBV6-3,TRBJ1-1,CASSLGSGGEAFF
TRBV28,TRBJ2-7,CASSAPLGAYYEQYF
TRBV6-1,TRBJ1-5,CASRRRSSQGAGQPQHF
TRBV5-1,TRBJ1-1,CASSPDWGTTEAFF
TRBV18,TRBJ1-1,CASSTRQMNTEAFF
TRBV19,TRBJ2-7,CASSVSGPYEQYF
TRBV7-9,TRBJ2-3,CASSYRTSGGPDTQYF
TRBV5-1,TRBJ1-2,CASSLGPGYGYTF
TRBV7-2,TRBJ2-7,CASSLDGTYEQYF
TRBV3-1,TRBJ2-7,CASSQDHSGKQYF
TRBV3-1,TRBJ2-2,CASSQVGPTGELFF
TRBV10-3,TRBJ2-4,CAISDSSGGGWRENIQYF
TRBV4-1,TRBJ1-4,CASSQDLAGGGEKLFF
TRBV20-1,TRBJ2-5,CSAPGTQRETQYF
TRBV24-1,TRBJ2-3,CATSDLAGQESTDTQYF
TRBV9,TRBJ1-5,CASSATGAGNQPQHF
TRBV7-9,TRBJ2-3,CASSGGPQGTDTQYF
TRBV20-1,TRBJ2-3,CSARERYTDTQYF
TRBV5-8,TRBJ2-1,CASSLYRVDNEQFF
TRBV2,TRBJ2-7,CASSDAVGMDEQYF
TRBV12-3/TRBV12-4,TRBJ2-7,CASSFGTGAPYEQYF
TRBV11-3,TRBJ2-1,CASSLLGLAANEQFF
TRBV19,TRBJ2-3,CASSIAAASVGTDTQYF
TRBV5-1,TRBJ1-3,CASRGGPHSGNTIYF
TRBV7-9,TRBJ2-4,CASSPTGLAKNIQYF
TRBV5-6,TRBJ2-5,CASSFFSQETQYF
TRBV19,TRBJ2-7,CATTRAGGSFWDEQYF
TRBV2,TRBJ1-2,CASSNVGDANYGYTF
TRBV7-2,TRBJ1-2,CASSYTGNYGYTF
TRBV12-3/TRBV12-4,TRBJ1-2,CASSFPDRVVNGYTF